This T cell receptor (beta chain) was recorded in a study of shared clonotypes between healthy human individuals. In the CD4+ fraction, cells were divided into CD45RA+ naive and CD45RA-negative memory subsets. The deep-level immunoSEQ assay was used. Generated by immunoSEQ multiplex PCR, the TCRdb table keeps only in-frame clones and is missing some. The sample lists more than 500,000 clones; roughly 95% were seen once. A note on this clone: Its target is unknown.

J was trimmed by 8 bases and V by 3 bases; bases with no gene match: 6. This CDR3 is built from 14 residues. CDR1 MNHNS and CDR2 SASEGT come from the germline V gene. Study-level points and caveats: Lower generation probabilities were found for non-shared clonotypes than for those shared by all four donors.

The receptor was isolated from a woman aged 30 to 39 in good health. The specimen was naive CD4+ T cells sorted from blood. Subset described: CD45RA+ positively selected. This chain links TRBV6-1 with TRBJ1-4; TRBD1 matches at 7 bases. DNA of the CDR3: TGTGCCAGCAGTGATGACAGGGTGCGGGAAAAACTGTTTTTT. It specifies CASSDDRVREKLFF.